These 19 T cell receptor beta chains share one sample of origin, sequenced in a study of PD-1 blockade in classical Hodgkin lymphoma. The time point here: newly diagnosed, previously untreated cHL patient sample. Clones were sequenced by immunoSEQ multiplex PCR, and TCRdb holds only the in-frame ones, with some missing. The data contain about 47,000 clones, under 95% of them singletons. The sample comprised peripheral blood mononuclear cells (PBMCs). The origin of the receptors is a human donor with classical Hodgkin lymphoma.

J is TRBJ2-7 and V is TRBV2; D unclear. The V end was cut by 3 bases, the J end by 0 bases, with 12 bases between. Germline V CDR1 and CDR2: SNHLY, FYNNEI. The CDR3 consists of 15 residues. The CDR3 sequence: CASSEGTLPSYEQYF. The CDR3 DNA sequence: TGTGCCAGCAGTGAGGGAACATTGCCCTCCTACGAGCAGTACTTC.

This clone was seen only a few times. The junction departs from germline at one end; a sequencing error may be responsible. The sample holds other DNA sequences that translate to the same CDR3. The V call is TRBV4-2, the J call TRBJ1-5; weak D call: TRBD1 (5 bases). This CDR3 spans 14 amino acids. In germline, CDR1 is LGHNA, CDR2 YNFKEQ. The CDR3 DNA reads as TGTGCTAGCAGCCAAGAGGGGACCTCGAGGGCCCAGCATTTT. Residues: CASSQEGTSRAQHF.

The chain couples TRBV9 to TRBJ1-4, with a tentative D call TRBD1 (5 bases). V gave up 0 bases and J gave up 3 bases, with 18 bases separating them. This CDR3 has 18 amino acids. The germline V gene has CDR1 SGDLS and CDR2 YYNGEE. The CDR3 DNA reads as TGTGCCAGCAGCGTAGGAGGCAGGGAGTATTGGGCTAATGAAAAACTGTTTTTT. It yields the protein CASSVGGREYWANEKLFF.

The chain employs TRBV5-6 and TRBJ1-5; D unclear. The CDR3 consists of 16 residues. The germline V gene encodes CDR1 SGHDT and CDR2 YYEEEE. V was clipped by 1 base and J by 2 bases, with 13 bases between them. The DNA for the CDR3 is TGTGCCAGCAGCTTGTTCGGCGGGGTTGGCAATCAGCCCCAGCATTTT. As protein: CASSLFGGVGNQPQHF.

This clone was seen just once. The gene calls are TRBV4-1 and TRBJ1-2; D is ambiguous. The germline V gene encodes CDR1 MGHRA and CDR2 YSYEKL. The V gene lost 3 bases and the J gene lost 8 bases, with 10 bases spanning the gap. This CDR3 spans 12 amino acids. The CDR3 DNA sequence: TGCGCCAGCAGCCACCGACACAACGGCTACACCTTC. Protein product: CASSHRHNGYTF.

The chain employs TRBV27 and TRBJ2-1; 9 bases agree with TRBD2. The germline CDR1 and CDR2 sequences are MNHEY and SMNVEV (reference sequence). After removal of 5 bases from V and 3 bases from J, the junction contained 11 bases not matched to a gene. CDR3 length equals 17 residues. CDR3 amino acids: CASSATDSGRIYNEQFF. Written as DNA, the CDR3 is TGTGCCAGCAGTGCCACTGACAGCGGGAGGATCTACAATGAGCAGTTCTTC.

This chain connects TRBV4-1 to TRBJ2-7, with 13 nucleotides matching TRBD2. Losses at the gene ends were 5 bases for V and 3 bases for J; bases not matched to a gene: 7. CDR3 length: 16 amino acids. Germline loops: CDR1 MGHRA, CDR2 YSYEKL. The CDR3 nucleotides read TGCGCCAGCAGCGGGACCGGGACTAGCGGGAACTACGAGCAGTACTTC. Translating gives CASSGTGTSGNYEQYF.

This sequence joins TRBV7-9 and TRBJ2-1; 10 nucleotides align to TRBD2. Germline V gene sequence: CDR1 SEHNR, CDR2 FQNEAQ (reference sequence). With V trimmed by 3 bases and J by 5 bases, 4 bases remained unmatched. The CDR3 has 15 residues. CDR3 loop: CASSFGLAVNNEQFF. CDR3 in DNA: TGTGCCAGCAGCTTCGGACTAGCGGTAAACAATGAGCAGTTCTTC.

The V gene is TRBV7-9, the J gene TRBJ1-1; 7 bases align to TRBD1. V shed 0 bases, J shed 8 bases, and the junction held 12 bases outside the gene matches. The CDR3 loop spans 16 amino acids. CDR1 is SEHNR and CDR2 is FQNEAQ in the germline V gene (reference sequence). CDR3: CASSLARGTASLEAFF. The CDR3 nucleotides read TGTGCCAGCAGCTTAGCACGTGGGACAGCGTCCCTAGAAGCTTTCTTT.

This chain joins TRBV9 and TRBJ2-7, with D possibly being TRBD1 (6 bases). Per germline, CDR1 SGDLS and CDR2 YYNGEE. The CDR3 consists of 13 residues. Trimming stripped 3 bases from V and 2 bases from J, with 9 bases between. The CDR3 DNA follows: TGTGCCAGCAGCGCAGGGGCAACCTACGAGCAGTACTTC. It is translated as CASSAGATYEQYF.

The V and J genes are TRBV9 and TRBJ2-6, with D perhaps being TRBD1 or TRBD2 (5 bases each). In germline, CDR1 is SGDLS, CDR2 YYNGEE. The V gene lost 0 bases and the J gene lost 2 bases, with 18 bases spanning the gap. This CDR3 has 19 residues. CDR3 DNA sequence: TGTGCCAGCAGCGTAGCTACGGCAGGGAGCGGCCCTGGGGCCAACGTCCTGACTTTC. Protein product: CASSVATAGSGPGANVLTF.

The rearrangement uses TRBV4-2 and TRBJ2-5; 7 nucleotides line up with TRBD1. Germline CDR1 is LGHNA and CDR2 is YNFKEQ. Unmatched junction bases numbered 14, after V lost 3 bases and J lost 4 bases. This CDR3 has 17 amino acids. DNA of the CDR3: TGTGCCAGCAGCCATCAGCGACAGGGAAGAGACGGAGAGACCCAGTACTTC. This translates into CASSHQRQGRDGETQYF.

V usage is TRBV5-1 and J usage is TRBJ2-1; TRBD1 agrees at 9 bases. CDR3 size: 16 residues. V shed 1 base, J shed 5 bases, and the junction held 7 bases outside the gene matches. Germline V gene sequence: CDR1 SGHRS, CDR2 YFSETQ. In DNA, the CDR3 is TGCGCCAGCAGCTTGACAGGGGGCGCAGGTGACAATGAGCAGTTCTTC. Translated: CASSLTGGAGDNEQFF.

The chain joins TRBV19 to TRBJ2-4; 9 positions match TRBD2. V lost 2 bases to trimming and J lost 4 bases; unmatched junction nucleotides: 9. This CDR3 has 17 amino acids. Per germline, CDR1 LNHDA and CDR2 SQIVND (reference sequence). DNA for the CDR3: TGTGCCAGTAGTATACAAGCGACTAGCGGACCAAAAAACATTCAGTACTTC. It encodes CASSIQATSGPKNIQYF.

CDR3 coding DNA: TGTGCCAGCAGCTTAGATGGGTACGAGCAGTACTTC. As protein: CASSLDGYEQYF. The V call is TRBV11-3, the J call TRBJ2-7; no definite D call. Germline V gives CDR1 SGHNT, CDR2 YENEEA. This CDR3 spans 12 amino acids. Deletions cut 0 bases from V and 4 bases from J, with 4 bases between.

The CDR3 region has the DNA TGTGCCAGCAGTTCCCTGACAGTCTCCTACGAGCAGTACTTC. Translation: CASSSLTVSYEQYF. V and J are TRBV7-8 and TRBJ2-7; TRBD1 is a possible D gene (5 bases). Germline CDR1 and CDR2: SGHVS and FQNEAQ. This CDR3 comprises 14 residues. V gave up 6 bases and J gave up 0 bases, with 12 bases separating them.

This clone was seen just once. The genes are TRBV7-8 and TRBJ2-1; the match to TRBD2 covers 8 bases. Germline V lookup: CDR1 SGHVS, CDR2 FQNEAQ. This CDR3 has 15 amino acids. V dropped 5 bases and J dropped 2; count of bases not matched to a gene: 5. This CDR3 is CASSPRLATYNEQFF. CDR3 sequence (DNA): TGTGCCAGCAGCCCTAGACTAGCGACCTACAATGAGCAGTTCTTC.

J is TRBJ2-2 and V is TRBV9; D might be TRBD1 or TRBD2, each matching 5 bases. The V gene lost 4 bases and the J gene lost 2 bases, with 12 bases spanning the gap. The CDR3 runs 15 residues. Germline lookup yields CDR1 SGDLS and CDR2 YYNGEE. The DNA of the CDR3 is TGTGCCAGCAGCTGGGGGACGGTCAACACCGGGGAGCTGTTTTTT. Translated, it gives CASSWGTVNTGELFF.

V is TRBV28 and J is TRBJ1-4, with TRBD1 matching 10 bases. This CDR3 contains 16 residues. J gave up 8 bases and V 4 bases, and 10 bases lay outside the gene matches. Germline-derived CDR1 and CDR2 are MDHEN and SYDVKM. CDR3 bases: TGTGCCAGCAGTTCCGGACAGGGGGTCAAAGAAGAAAAACTGTTTTTT. It yields the protein CASSSGQGVKEEKLFF.